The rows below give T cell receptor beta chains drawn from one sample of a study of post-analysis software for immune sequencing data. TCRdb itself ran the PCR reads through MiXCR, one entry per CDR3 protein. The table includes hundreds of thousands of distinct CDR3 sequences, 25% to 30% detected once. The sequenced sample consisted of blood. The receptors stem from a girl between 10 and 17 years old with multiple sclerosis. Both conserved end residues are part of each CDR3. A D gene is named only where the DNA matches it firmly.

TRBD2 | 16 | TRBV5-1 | CASSGIAGGPGDTQYF
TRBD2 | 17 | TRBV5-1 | CASRGLAGGNIQETQYF
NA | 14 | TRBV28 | CASSLGRSRAEQFF
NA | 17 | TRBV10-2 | CASSVAFEGRGAYEQYF
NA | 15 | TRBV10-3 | CAISGGRWEDEKLFF
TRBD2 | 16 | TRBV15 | CATSRVLAGIIYEQYF
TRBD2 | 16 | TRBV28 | CASSFPSGSPQETQYF
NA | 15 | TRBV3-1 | CASRLTGLSTEKLFF
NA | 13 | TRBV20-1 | CSAPGDSNTEAFF
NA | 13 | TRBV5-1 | CASSLLDGYGYTF
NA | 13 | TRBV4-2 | CASSQDLGEELFF
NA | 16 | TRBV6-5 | CASSYSIGVAKNIQYF
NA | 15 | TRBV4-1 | CASSHRDFSYNEQFF
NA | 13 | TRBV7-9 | CASTLLSDEKLFF
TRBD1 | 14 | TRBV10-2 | CASRRGPPNEKLFF
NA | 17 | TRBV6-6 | CASSQGGTLTPNYGHTF
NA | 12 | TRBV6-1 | CASSGAREKLFF
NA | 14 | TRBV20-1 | CSAAPDAGANVLTF
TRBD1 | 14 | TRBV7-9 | CASSYGTGINEQYF
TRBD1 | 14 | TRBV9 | CAGSASPGQYEAFF
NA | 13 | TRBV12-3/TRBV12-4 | CASTLFTYNEQFF
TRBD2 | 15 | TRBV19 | CASGSGSGSTDTQYF
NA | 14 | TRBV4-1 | CASSQAKGLETQYF
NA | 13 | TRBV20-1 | CSAGPGQQETQYF
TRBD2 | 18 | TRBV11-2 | CASSLGTSGGTLIYEQYF
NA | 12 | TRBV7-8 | CASSPRSTEAFF
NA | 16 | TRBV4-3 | CASSQDNNPGNSPLHF
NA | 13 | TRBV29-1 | CSVGDSSYNEQYF
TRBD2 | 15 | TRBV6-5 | CASSSGGAGQETQFF
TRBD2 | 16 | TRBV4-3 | CASSQYWASGHYEQYF
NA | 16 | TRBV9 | CASSVEGGLGENEQFF
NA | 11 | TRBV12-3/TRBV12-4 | CASLYGETQYF
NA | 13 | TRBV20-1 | CSASRAGTDTQYF
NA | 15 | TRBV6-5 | CASSPRGEPNTEAFF
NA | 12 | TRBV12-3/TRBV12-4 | CASSFSESGYTF
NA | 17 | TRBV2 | CASSEARAPQGRYGYTF
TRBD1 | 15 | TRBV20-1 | CSATGTEGLTGTQYF
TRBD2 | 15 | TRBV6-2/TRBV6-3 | CASTMTSGYTDTQYF
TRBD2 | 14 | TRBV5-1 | CASSPREGTGEQYF
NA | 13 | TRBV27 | CASSLSLAEKLFF
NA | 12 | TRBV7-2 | CASSALQETQYF